The T cell receptor (beta chain) under discussion was sequenced for a study of blood T cell repertoires in COVID-19. This CDR3 contains 14 residues. CDR1 and CDR2 (germline): LGHDT, YNNKEL (reference sequence). Trimming removed 4 bases from V and 5 bases from J, with 14 bases in between. Only in-frame clones appear in the TCRdb table, and some are missing; sequencing was by immunoSEQ multiplex PCR. The sample consists of about 150,000 clones, around 80% of them appearing once. The chain combines TRBV3-1 (or the pseudogene TRBV3-2) with TRBJ2-5; tentative D call: TRBD1 (6 bases). Input material: PBMCs or T cells enriched from blood (not recorded which). The TCR sequence derives from a woman aged 50 to 60 who had recovered from COVID-19. DNA for the CDR3: TGTGCCAGCAGCCCCAGGGGTTTGGGGGAGACCCAGTACTTC. Its translation is CASSPRGLGETQYF.